This T cell receptor (beta chain) comes out of a study of cytomegalovirus exposure and HLA in healthy donors. Study information: When about 400 donors were genotyped, approximately 81% of them were found to fall in the Caucasian-associated ancestry cluster. Whole-study results and caveats: Sequencing likely generated an artifact that appeared as a cluster of highly shared sequence variants. For most TCR beta V segments, an earlier analysis put the productive rate at about 87% or about 30% of the time. Donor immune exposure was known only as CMV serostatus.

The PCR ran on 60 Vbeta and 13 Jbeta primers. Only in-frame clones appear in the TCRdb table, and some are missing; sequencing was by immunoSEQ multiplex PCR. The data contain over 150,000 clones, 70% to 80% of them singletons. This clone came up a few times. Its antigen is still unknown. The receptor comes from a male donor in good health and CMV-seronegative. The material sequenced was PBMCs.

CDR3 loop: CASSSQGGGTEAFF. In DNA, the CDR3 is TGTGCCAGCAGTTCACAGGGGGGAGGCACTGAAGCTTTCTTT. The V and J genes are TRBV6-5 and TRBJ1-1; 8 bases fit TRBD1. This CDR3 has 14 residues. J was trimmed by 4 bases and V by 4 bases; bases with no gene match: 5. From germline, CDR1 is MNHEY and CDR2 SVGAGI.